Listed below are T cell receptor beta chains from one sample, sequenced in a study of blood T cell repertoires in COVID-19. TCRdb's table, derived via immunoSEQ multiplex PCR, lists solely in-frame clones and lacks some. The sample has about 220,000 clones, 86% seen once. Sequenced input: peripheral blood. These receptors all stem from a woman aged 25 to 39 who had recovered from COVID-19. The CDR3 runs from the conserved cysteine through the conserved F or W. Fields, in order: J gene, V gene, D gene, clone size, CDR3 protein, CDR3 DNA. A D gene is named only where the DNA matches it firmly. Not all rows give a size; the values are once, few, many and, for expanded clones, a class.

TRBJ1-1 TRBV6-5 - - CASSPGGIEAFF TGTGCCAGCAGCCCCGGGGGGATTGAAGCTTTCTTT
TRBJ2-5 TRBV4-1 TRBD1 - CASSPRTGEKTQYF TGCGCCAGCAGCCCGAGGACAGGGGAGAAGACCCAGTACTTC
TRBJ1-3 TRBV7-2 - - CASSLAEGMLSGSTIYF TGTGCCAGCAGCTTAGCGGAGGGGATGTTGAGTGGAAGCACCATATATTTT
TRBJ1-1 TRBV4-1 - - CASSQDGDYTEAFF TGCGCCAGCAGCCAAGACGGGGATTACACTGAAGCTTTCTTT
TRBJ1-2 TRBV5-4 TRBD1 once CASSTTGAGYTF TGTGCCAGCAGCACGACAGGGGCGGGCTACACCTTC
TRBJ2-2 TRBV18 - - CASSPDRTNTGELFF TGTGCCAGCTCTCCAGACAGAACGAACACCGGGGAGCTGTTTTTT
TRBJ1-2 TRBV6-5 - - CASREGSYGYTF TGTGCCAGCAGAGAGGGAAGCTATGGCTACACCTTC
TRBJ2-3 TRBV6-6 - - CASRLGGTSTDTQYF TGTGCCAGCAGGCTCGGAGGAACTAGCACAGATACGCAGTATTTT
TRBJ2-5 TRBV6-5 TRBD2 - CASSYGPSGETQYF TGTGCCAGCAGTTACGGGCCTAGCGGAGAGACCCAGTACTTC
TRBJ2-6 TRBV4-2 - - CASSQKQGSGANVLTF TGTGCCAGCAGCCAGAAACAGGGATCTGGGGCCAACGTCCTGACTTTC
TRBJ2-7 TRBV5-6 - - CASSLGPAAAYEQYF TGTGCCAGCAGCTTAGGTCCTGCGGCCGCCTACGAGCAGTACTTC
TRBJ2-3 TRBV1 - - CTSSQETSGGPDTQYF TGCACCAGCAGCCAAGAGACCAGCGGGGGGCCAGATACGCAGTATTTT
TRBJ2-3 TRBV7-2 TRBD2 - CASSRDWRGGSDTQYF TGTGCCAGCAGCCGTGATTGGCGGGGGGGTTCGGATACGCAGTATTTT
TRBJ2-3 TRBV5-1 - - CASSLDFSGEADTQYF TGCGCCAGCAGCTTGGATTTCTCGGGGGAGGCAGATACGCAGTATTTT
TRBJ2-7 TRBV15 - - CATSRDRGHEQYF TGTGCCACCAGCAGAGATCGAGGGCACGAGCAGTACTTC
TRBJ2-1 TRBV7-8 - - CASSLGPDEQFF TGTGCCAGCAGCTTAGGTCCCGATGAGCAGTTCTTC
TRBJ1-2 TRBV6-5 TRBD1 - CASTRQGADGYTF TGTGCCAGCACAAGACAGGGGGCGGACGGCTACACCTTC
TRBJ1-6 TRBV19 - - CASSIDHGGSYSPLHF TGTGCCAGTAGTATAGATCATGGGGGGAGTTATTCCCCCCTCCACTTT
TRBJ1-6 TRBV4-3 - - CASSQDRVVSPLHF TGCGCCAGCAGCCAAGATCGGGTAGTTTCACCCCTCCACTTT
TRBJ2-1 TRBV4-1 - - CASSPSTSEGYNEQFF TGCGCCAGCAGCCCCTCCACTAGTGAGGGCTACAATGAGCAGTTCTTC
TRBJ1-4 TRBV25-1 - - CASSDWTATGEKLFF TGTGCCAGCAGTGATTGGACAGCAACGGGAGAAAAACTGTTTTTT
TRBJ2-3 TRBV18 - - CASSPPSSVQDTQYF TGTGCCAGCTCACCACCATCTAGCGTCCAAGATACGCAGTATTTT
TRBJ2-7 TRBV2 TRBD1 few CASRGQGVSYEQYF TGTGCCAGCAGGGGACAGGGGGTCTCCTACGAGCAGTACTTC
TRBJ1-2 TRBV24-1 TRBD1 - CATSAVPTGGNYGYTF TGTGCCACCAGTGCCGTACCCACAGGGGGGAACTATGGCTACACCTTC
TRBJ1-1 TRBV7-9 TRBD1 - CASSLTWGLGGSNTEAFF TGTGCCAGCAGCTTAACATGGGGCCTAGGGGGCTCGAACACTGAAGCTTTCTTT
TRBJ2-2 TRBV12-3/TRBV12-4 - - CASSTSLEKELFF TGTGCCAGCAGTACCTCACTAGAGAAGGAGCTGTTTTTT
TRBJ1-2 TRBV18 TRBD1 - CASSPQFAGGGNYGYTF TGTGCCAGCTCACCACAGTTTGCAGGGGGTGGAAACTATGGCTACACCTTC
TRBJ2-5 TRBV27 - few CATPSPPRETQYF TGTGCCACCCCCTCCCCCCCTCGGGAGACCCAGTACTTC
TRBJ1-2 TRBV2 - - CASQTGALNYGYTF TGTGCCAGTCAAACAGGTGCTTTGAACTATGGCTACACCTTC
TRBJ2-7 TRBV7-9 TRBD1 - CASSPAPGTGPYEQYF TGTGCCAGCAGCCCAGCCCCCGGGACAGGACCCTACGAGCAGTACTTC
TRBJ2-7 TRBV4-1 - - CASSQDVLIRFTYEQYF TGCGCCAGCAGCCAAGATGTGCTCATCAGGTTCACCTACGAGCAGTACTTC
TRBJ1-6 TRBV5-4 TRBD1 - CASSFGDRSYSPLHF TGTGCCAGCAGCTTCGGGGACAGGAGTTATTCACCCCTCCACTTT
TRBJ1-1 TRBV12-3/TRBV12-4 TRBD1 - CASSLPGDREAFF TGTGCCAGCAGCCTCCCGGGGGACAGAGAAGCTTTCTTT
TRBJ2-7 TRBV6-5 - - CAIQKALEQYF TGTGCCATACAGAAAGCTCTCGAGCAGTACTTC
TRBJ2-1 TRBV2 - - CASSDMWGGPIF TGTGCCAGCAGTGATATGTGGGGGGGGCCGATCTTC
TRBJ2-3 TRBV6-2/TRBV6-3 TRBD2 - CASSRLAGGPPFTDTQYF TGTGCCAGCAGCCGACTAGCGGGGGGGCCCCCGTTCACAGATACGCAGTATTTT
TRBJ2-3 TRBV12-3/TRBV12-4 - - CASSITDTQYF TGTGCCAGCAGCATTACAGATACGCAGTATTTT
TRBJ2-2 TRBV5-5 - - CASSERFGTGELFF TGTGCCAGCAGTGAGCGGTTCGGGACCGGGGAGCTGTTTTTT
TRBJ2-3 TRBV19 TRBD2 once CASSIRVAGGTDTQYF TGTGCCAGTAGTATAAGGGTGGCGGGGGGCACAGATACGCAGTATTTT
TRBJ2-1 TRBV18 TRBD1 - CASSPLGQGAMKFF TGTGCCAGCTCACCACTTGGACAGGGAGCCATGAAGTTCTTC
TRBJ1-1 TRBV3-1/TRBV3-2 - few CASSQVGGNTEAFF TGTGCCAGCAGCCAAGTGGGGGGGAACACTGAAGCTTTCTTT
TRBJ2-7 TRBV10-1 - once CASGDSAYEQYF TGCGCCAGCGGCGACTCGGCTTACGAGCAGTACTTC
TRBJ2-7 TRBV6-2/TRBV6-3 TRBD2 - CASSPMGKTSGGREQYF TGTGCCAGCAGTCCGATGGGAAAGACTAGCGGGGGACGCGAGCAGTACTTC
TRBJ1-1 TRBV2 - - CASGDRPAFEAFF TGTGCCAGCGGAGACAGGCCCGCATTTGAAGCTTTCTTT
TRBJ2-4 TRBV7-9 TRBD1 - CASSLDRGPGYF TGTGCCAGCAGCTTAGACAGGGGGCCAGGGTACTTC
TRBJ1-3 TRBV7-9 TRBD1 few CASSLITGTAGNTIYF TGTGCCAGCAGCTTAATAACAGGGACAGCCGGAAACACCATATATTTT
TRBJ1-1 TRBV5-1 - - CASSYRVPNTEAFF TGCGCCAGCAGCTACAGGGTGCCTAACACTGAAGCTTTCTTT
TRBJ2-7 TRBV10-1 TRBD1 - CASSTGQGYGYEQYF TGCGCCAGCAGTACCGGACAGGGTTATGGCTACGAGCAGTACTTC